This TCR beta chain was recorded in a study of neurological immune-mediated disorders. Trimming took 3 bases from V and 4 from J, leaving 13 bases between them. The CDR3 has 14 residues. In germline, CDR1 is SGHRS, CDR2 YFSETQ. Study-level points and caveats: The most TCR clonal expansion was seen in HTLV-1-associated myelopathy, and the least was seen in multiple sclerosis, which fell below healthy controls.

With respect to this clonotype: Antigen specificity is unknown.

Libraries from sorted cells each used about a million CD4+ or CD8+ T cells. The team produced cDNA through 5'RACE using 10-nucleotide random UMIs. Every sequencing run generated in excess of 170 million TCR-beta sequences. These sequences covered 15-18 subjects. From the 5' RACE reads, TCRdb called clonotypes with MiXCR, one entry per CDR3 protein. This sample yields tens of thousands of distinct CDR3 sequences, of which approximately 10% are seen a single time; 3% to 4.5% belongs to the top ten. The sample consisted of CD4+ T cells from blood. The chain is built from TRBV5-1 and TRBJ1-1; TRBD1 might be the D (5 bases). This receptor was identified in a woman aged 25 to 39 with HTLV-1-associated myelopathy (HAM/TSP). CDR3 protein: CASSSDQGVTEAFF. CDR3 nucleotides: TGCGCCAGCAGCTCGGACCAGGGCGTCACTGAAGCTTTCTTT. The variable domain in full, completed from reference TRBV5-1 and TRBJ1-1, reads KAGVTQTPRYLIKTRGQQVTLSCSPISGHRSVSWYQQTPGQGLQFLFEYFSETQRNKGNFPGRFSGRQFSNSRSEMNVSTLELGDSALYLCASSSDQGVTEAFFGQGTRLTVV.